This T cell receptor (beta chain) was sequenced in a study of T-cell reconstitution after alpha-beta-depleted transplantation in children. The V end was cut by 1 base, the J end by 2 bases, with 14 bases between. The germline CDR1 and CDR2 sequences are SGHRS and YFSETQ. The length of the CDR3 is 16 residues. This clonotype was recorded many times. Researchers prepared the TCRbeta library using unique molecular identifiers, the study reports. MiXCR, applied by TCRdb to the PCR reads, yields one record per CDR3 protein. Of around 500,000 distinct CDR3 sequences in the sample, about 21% were seen once. The receptor's source is a boy younger than two who had a stem cell transplant for acute myeloid leukemia, so the T cells may come from the graft donor. This material consisted of PBMCs, mostly from graft donor cells, taken 360 days after TCRalphabeta/CD19-depleted stem cell transplant. The chain combines TRBV5-1 with TRBJ2-3; no firm D call. This CDR3 reads CASSLPGAPITDTQYF. CDR3 bases: TGCGCCAGCAGCTTGCCAGGTGCGCCAATCACAGATACGCAGTATTTT. The variable domain in full, completed from reference TRBV5-1 and TRBJ2-3, reads KAGVTQTPRYLIKTRGQQVTLSCSPISGHRSVSWYQQTPGQGLQFLFEYFSETQRNKGNFPGRFSGRQFSNSRSEMNVSTLELGDSALYLCASSLPGAPITDTQYFGPGTRLTVL.